This TCR beta chain was captured by sequencing in a study of shared clonotypes between healthy human individuals. Study overall: Per donor, CD8 memory used one plate, CD8 naive used two, CD4 memory used three and CD4 naive used three. Study-wide findings and caveats: Among non-shared clonotypes, generation probabilities were lower than among those shared by all four donors.

Samples underwent the assay at deep level. Sequencing used immunoSEQ multiplex PCR; TCRdb keeps in-frame clones, though not all of them. The sample has some 2,000,000 clones, 90% to 95% seen once. Comments on this clone: Its antigen is unknown.

The V gene end was trimmed by 5 bases and the J gene end by 7 bases; junction bases not matched to a gene: 3. CDR3 length: 14 amino acids. CDR1 is SGHNT and CDR2 is YENEEA in the germline V gene. The study drew all its donors from Caucasian adults living in Nashville, Tennessee. The source of this sequence is a young man in good health. Sequencing used naive CD4+ T cells sorted from blood. Documented subset: CD45RA+ positively selected. V and J are TRBV11-3 and TRBJ1-6; 9 bases are a match to TRBD1. CDR3 DNA: TGTGCCAGCAGCGGACAGGGGTGGAATTCACCCCTCCACTTT. Encoded protein: CASSGQGWNSPLHF. The variable domain in full, completed from reference TRBV11-3 and TRBJ1-6, reads EAGVVQSPRYKIIEKKQPVAFWCNPISGHNTLYWYLQNLGQGPELLIRYENEEAVDDSQLPKDRFSAERLKGVDSTLKIQPAELGDSAVYLCASSGQGWNSPLHFGNGTRLTVT.